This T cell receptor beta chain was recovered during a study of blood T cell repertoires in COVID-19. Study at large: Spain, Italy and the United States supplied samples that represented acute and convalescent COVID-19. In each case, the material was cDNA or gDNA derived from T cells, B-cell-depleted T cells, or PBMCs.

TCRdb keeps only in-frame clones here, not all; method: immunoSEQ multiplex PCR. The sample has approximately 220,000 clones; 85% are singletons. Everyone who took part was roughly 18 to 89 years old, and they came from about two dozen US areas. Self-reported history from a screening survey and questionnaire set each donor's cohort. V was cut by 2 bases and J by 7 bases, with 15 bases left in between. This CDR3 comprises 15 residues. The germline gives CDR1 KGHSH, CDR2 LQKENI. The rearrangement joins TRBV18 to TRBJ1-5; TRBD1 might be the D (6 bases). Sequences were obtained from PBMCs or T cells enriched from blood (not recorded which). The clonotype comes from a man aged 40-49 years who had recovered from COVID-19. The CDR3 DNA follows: TGTGCCAGCTCACCAGTCCGACAGGTACTACAGCCCCAGCATTTT. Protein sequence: CASSPVRQVLQPQHF.